These T cell receptor beta chains were read from a single sample in a study of regulatory T cells in long-lasting Graves disease. TCRdb reprocessed the multiplex PCR reads with MiXCR, giving one entry per CDR3 protein. Seen here are 390,000 or so distinct CDR3 sequences, approximately 12% observed once, and the top ten hold about 20%. The same specimen was also included in a second study, on T cells in Graves' hyperthyroidism and ophthalmopathy.

Sequenced here: peripheral blood mononuclear cells (PBMCs), sampled at new diagnosis, from a patient treated with antithyroid drugs. These receptors originate from a woman in her late teens or twenties with Graves disease. The CDR3 runs from the conserved cysteine through the conserved F or W. D genes are given only for firm matches. The listing skips clone size in some rows; elsewhere it reads once, few, many or a size class.

V: TRBV10-3
D: TRBD1
size: many
J: TRBJ2-5
length: 13
DNA: TGTGCCAACGCCGGGACAGACCAAGAGACCCAGTACTTC
CDR3: CANAGTDQETQYF

V: TRBV5-1
D: NA
size: few
J: TRBJ1-2
length: 13
DNA: TGCGCCAGCAGCTTGGATCTGGGGGACGGCTACACCTTC
CDR3: CASSLDLGDGYTF

V: TRBV24-1
D: TRBD2
size: few
J: TRBJ2-3
length: 13
DNA: TGTGCCACCAGTACGCGGGGAGGGGATACGCAGTATTTT
CDR3: CATSTRGGDTQYF

V: TRBV6-2/TRBV6-3
D: NA
size: few
J: TRBJ2-5
length: 17
DNA: TGTGCCAGCAGTTACGGAGGGGCCTTCGGTAACCAAGAGACCCAGTACTTC
CDR3: CASSYGGAFGNQETQYF

V: TRBV5-1
D: TRBD1
size: few
J: TRBJ2-1
length: 13
DNA: TGCGCCAGCAGCTCGGGACAGTTAGATGAGCAGTTCTTC
CDR3: CASSSGQLDEQFF

V: TRBV3-1
D: NA
size: many
J: TRBJ2-1
length: 14
DNA: TGTGCCAGCAGCCTAGGACTCTCGAGGGATGAGCAGTTCTTC
CDR3: CASSLGLSRDEQFF

V: TRBV4-1
D: TRBD1
size: NA
J: TRBJ1-6
length: 19
DNA: TGCGCCAGCAGCCCTAGACTTCCGGGACAGAGATTTTATAATTCACCCCTCCACTTT
CDR3: CASSPRLPGQRFYNSPLHF

V: TRBV19
D: NA
size: few
J: TRBJ1-1
length: 15
DNA: TGTGCCAGTAGTAAAGGGGGACGGATGAACACTGAAGCTTTCTTT
CDR3: CASSKGGRMNTEAFF

V: TRBV2
D: NA
size: few
J: TRBJ1-2
length: 14
DNA: TGTGCCAGCAGACTTGAGACAGCGGTTTATGGCTACACCTTC
CDR3: CASRLETAVYGYTF

V: TRBV27
D: NA
size: many
J: TRBJ2-1
length: 15
DNA: TGTGCCAGCAGTTTAATCTGGGCAGGGGCCAATGAGCAGTTCTTC
CDR3: CASSLIWAGANEQFF

V: TRBV30
D: TRBD1
size: NA
J: TRBJ2-5
length: 14
DNA: TGTGCCTGGAGTCGGACAGGGTGGGAAGAGACCCAGTACTTC
CDR3: CAWSRTGWEETQYF

V: TRBV5-1
D: TRBD2
size: few
J: TRBJ2-1
length: 13
DNA: TGCGCCAGCAGCTTTACAACCGGGACTAGTGCGTTCTTC
CDR3: CASSFTTGTSAFF

V: TRBV4-3
D: NA
size: NA
J: TRBJ2-1
length: 13
DNA: TGCGCCAGCAGCCAAGAGAGGAGGAATGAGCAGTTCTTC
CDR3: CASSQERRNEQFF

V: TRBV5-1
D: TRBD2
size: few
J: TRBJ2-1
length: 20
DNA: TGCGCCAGCGCTTCTAAGCCGGGACTAGCGGACCAATTTGGATACAATGAGCAGTTCTTC
CDR3: CASASKPGLADQFGYNEQFF

V: TRBV10-3
D: NA
size: NA
J: TRBJ1-1
length: 17
DNA: TGTGCCATCAGTGGATTGAGTACACCTTACCCGAACACTGAAGCTCTCTTT
CDR3: CAISGLSTPYPNTEALF

V: TRBV20-1
D: TRBD2
size: many
J: TRBJ2-7
length: 18
DNA: TGCAGTGCTAGAGAGGTGGGACTAGCGGGAGGACTCTCCTACGAGCAGTACTTC
CDR3: CSAREVGLAGGLSYEQYF

V: TRBV5-5
D: TRBD1
size: NA
J: TRBJ1-1
length: 14
DNA: TGTGCCAGCACCTACCGACAGGGTGACACTGAAGCTTTCTTT
CDR3: CASTYRQGDTEAFF

V: TRBV7-8
D: TRBD1
size: many
J: TRBJ1-4
length: 15
DNA: TGTGCCAGCACCTCTTCCCGGCAGGGGGTTGAAAAACTGTTTTTT
CDR3: CASTSSRQGVEKLFF

V: TRBV19
D: NA
size: NA
J: TRBJ1-1
length: 13
DNA: TGTGCCAGTAGTATTTGGGGGGACACTGAAGCTTTCTTT
CDR3: CASSIWGDTEAFF

V: TRBV2
D: NA
size: many
J: TRBJ2-3
length: 12
DNA: TGTGCCAGCAGTGAGGGGACAGATACGCAGTATTTT
CDR3: CASSEGTDTQYF

V: TRBV28
D: TRBD1
size: many
J: TRBJ1-2
length: 14
DNA: TGTGCCAGCAGTTTACGGGACAGGGCTTATGGCTACACCTTC
CDR3: CASSLRDRAYGYTF

V: TRBV4-2
D: NA
size: NA
J: TRBJ1-1
length: 13
DNA: TGTGCCAGCAGCCAAGATCATTGGACAGTGGTGTTCTTT
CDR3: CASSQDHWTVVFF

V: TRBV20-1
D: NA
size: many
J: TRBJ1-5
length: 14
DNA: TGCAGTGCTAGGGAACAACCCTCCAATCAGCCCCAGCATTTT
CDR3: CSAREQPSNQPQHF

V: TRBV11-2
D: NA
size: few
J: TRBJ1-2
length: 13
DNA: TGTGCCAGCAGAATGGGCCCGCAGGCCGGCTACACCTTC
CDR3: CASRMGPQAGYTF

V: TRBV30
D: NA
size: NA
J: TRBJ2-2
length: 14
DNA: TGTGCCTGCTACGGCGGTAGCAGAACCGGGGAGCTGTTTTTT
CDR3: CACYGGSRTGELFF

V: TRBV18
D: NA
size: NA
J: TRBJ1-3
length: 17
DNA: TGTGCCAGCTCACCACCTTGGGACGCACGAACTGGAAACACCATATATTTT
CDR3: CASSPPWDARTGNTIYF

V: TRBV24-1
D: NA
size: many
J: TRBJ2-1
length: 16
DNA: TGTGCCACCAGTGATAGTAAAAGGGGAGCCCACAATGAGCAGTTCTTC
CDR3: CATSDSKRGAHNEQFF

V: TRBV28
D: NA
size: NA
J: TRBJ2-7
length: 15
DNA: TGTGCCAGCAGTTTAGAGAGGGATTCGCGGTACGAGCAGTACTTC
CDR3: CASSLERDSRYEQYF

V: TRBV29-1
D: TRBD1
size: NA
J: TRBJ2-5
length: 14
DNA: TGCAGCGTTGTAGACAGGGGCTATCAGGAGACCCAGTACTTC
CDR3: CSVVDRGYQETQYF

V: TRBV12-3/TRBV12-4
D: NA
size: many
J: TRBJ2-1
length: 13
DNA: TGTGCCAGCAGTCCCCTTAGTAGAAATGAGCAGTTCTTC
CDR3: CASSPLSRNEQFF

V: TRBV4-2
D: NA
size: few
J: TRBJ1-4
length: 20
DNA: TGTGCCAGCAGCCAAGAAGCAGCGTCCCTGGGGAGTGCAACTAATGAAAAACTGTTTTTT
CDR3: CASSQEAASLGSATNEKLFF

V: TRBV7-9
D: NA
size: many
J: TRBJ2-3
length: 14
DNA: TGTGCCAGCAGCCATCGACAGGGCACAGATACGCAGTATTTT
CDR3: CASSHRQGTDTQYF

V: TRBV24-1
D: TRBD2
size: few
J: TRBJ2-5
length: 19
DNA: TGTGCCACCAGTGAAACGACTAGCGGGGGGGCCGGAGGAGGAGAGACCCAGTACTTC
CDR3: CATSETTSGGAGGGETQYF

V: TRBV18
D: TRBD2
size: NA
J: TRBJ2-7
length: 14
DNA: TGTGCCAGCTCAGGTACTAGCGGAACCTACGAGCAGTACTTC
CDR3: CASSGTSGTYEQYF

V: TRBV20-1
D: TRBD1
size: NA
J: TRBJ1-1
length: 15
DNA: TGCAGTGCTTCGCCAGGGACAGGGCGAAACACTGAAGCTTTCTTT
CDR3: CSASPGTGRNTEAFF